This T cell receptor beta chain was obtained from a study of shared clonotypes between healthy human individuals. The CDR3 runs 16 residues. CDR1 and CDR2 (germline): SGHAT, FQNNGV. The V segment lost 1 base and the J segment 3 bases; nucleotides outside the gene matches: 5. Sequencing was performed with immunoSEQ multiplex PCR; in TCRdb, only in-frame clones are kept and a portion is missing. The data show about 2.4 million clones, over 85% seen once. Material for sequencing was naive CD4+ T cells from PBMCs. The subset denotes: CD45RA+ positively selected. The V gene is TRBV11-2, the J gene TRBJ2-2; 7 nucleotides line up with TRBD1. The receptor was derived from a man aged 18 to 29 in good health. Some clones in this sample may be carry-over from other donors' samples. Here the CDR3 DNA reads TGTGCCAGCAGCTTAGTAGGACAGGCCCACACCGGGGAGCTGTTTTTT. Protein: CASSLVGQAHTGELFF.